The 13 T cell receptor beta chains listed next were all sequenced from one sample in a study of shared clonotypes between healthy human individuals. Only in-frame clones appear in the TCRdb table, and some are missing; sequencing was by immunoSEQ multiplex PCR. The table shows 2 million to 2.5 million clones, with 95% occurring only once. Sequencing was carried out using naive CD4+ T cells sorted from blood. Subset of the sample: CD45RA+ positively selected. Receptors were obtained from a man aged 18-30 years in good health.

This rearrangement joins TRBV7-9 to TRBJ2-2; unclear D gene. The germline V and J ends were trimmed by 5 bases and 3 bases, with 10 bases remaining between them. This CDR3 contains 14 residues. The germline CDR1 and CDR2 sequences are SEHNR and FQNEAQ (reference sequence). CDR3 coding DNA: TGTGCCAGCAGCCTCAAGATCCACACCGGGGAGCTGTTTTTT. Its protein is CASSLKIHTGELFF.

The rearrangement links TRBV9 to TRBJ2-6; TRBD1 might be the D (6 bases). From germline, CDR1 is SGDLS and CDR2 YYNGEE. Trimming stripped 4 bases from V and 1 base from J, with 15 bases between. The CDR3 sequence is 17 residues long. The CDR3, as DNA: TGTGCCAGCAGCACACAGGGCCGCGCGTCTGGGGCCAACGTCCTGACTTTC. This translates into CASSTQGRASGANVLTF.

For the CDR3, the DNA is TGCGCCAGCAGGGGGGCGACGGCGAACACCGGGGAGCTGTTTTTT. The encoded protein is CASRGATANTGELFF. V gene TRBV4-1 combines with J gene TRBJ2-2; weak D call: TRBD1 (6 bases). V lost 6 bases and J 0 bases, leaving 11 bases between the germline ends. Germline CDR1 and CDR2: MGHRA and YSYEKL. The CDR3 runs 15 residues.

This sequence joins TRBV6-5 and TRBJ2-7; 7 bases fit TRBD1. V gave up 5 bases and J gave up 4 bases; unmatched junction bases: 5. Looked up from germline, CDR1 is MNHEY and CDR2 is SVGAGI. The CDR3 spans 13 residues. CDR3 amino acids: CASSKDRAYEQYF. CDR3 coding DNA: TGTGCCAGCAGTAAAGACAGGGCGTACGAGCAGTACTTC.

CDR3 loop: CASRLSGPKNIQYF. CDR3 bases: TGTGCCAGCAGACTTAGCGGGCCCAAAAACATTCAGTACTTC. The chain joins TRBV11-2 to TRBJ2-4, with TRBD2 identical over 7 bases. V gave up 6 bases and J gave up 2 bases; unmatched junction bases: 4. The length of the CDR3 is 14 residues. CDR1 is SGHAT, CDR2 FQNNGV, per germline.

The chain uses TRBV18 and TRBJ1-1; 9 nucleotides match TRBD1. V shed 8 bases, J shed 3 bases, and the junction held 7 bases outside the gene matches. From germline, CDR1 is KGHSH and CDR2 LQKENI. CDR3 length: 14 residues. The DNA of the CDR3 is TGTGCCAGCGTAGGACAGGGGATGGACACTGAAGCTTTCTTT. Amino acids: CASVGQGMDTEAFF.

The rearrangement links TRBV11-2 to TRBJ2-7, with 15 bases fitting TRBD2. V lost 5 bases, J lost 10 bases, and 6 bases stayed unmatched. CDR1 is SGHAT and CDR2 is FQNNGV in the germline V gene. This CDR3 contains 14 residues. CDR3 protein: CASSTGLAGGLQYF. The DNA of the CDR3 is TGTGCCAGCAGCACCGGACTAGCGGGGGGGCTACAGTACTTC.

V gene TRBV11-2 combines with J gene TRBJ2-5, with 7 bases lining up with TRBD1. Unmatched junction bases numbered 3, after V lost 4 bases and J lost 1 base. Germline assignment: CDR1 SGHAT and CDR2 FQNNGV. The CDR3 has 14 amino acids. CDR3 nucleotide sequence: TGTGCCAGCAGCTCGGGACAGATCCAAGAGACCCAGTACTTC. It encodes CASSSGQIQETQYF. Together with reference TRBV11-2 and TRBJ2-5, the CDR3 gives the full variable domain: EAGVAQSPRYKIIEKRQSVAFWCNPISGHATLYWYQQILGQGPKLLIQFQNNGVVDDSQLPKDRFSAERLKGVDSTLKIQPAKLEDSAVYLCASSSGQIQETQYFGPGTRLLVL.

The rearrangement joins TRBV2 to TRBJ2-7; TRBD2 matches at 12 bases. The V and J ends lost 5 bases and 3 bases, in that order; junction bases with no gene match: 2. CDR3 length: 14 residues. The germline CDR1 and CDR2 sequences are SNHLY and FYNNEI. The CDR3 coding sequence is TGTGCCAGCAGTCGGACTAGCGGGGTCTACGAGCAGTACTTC. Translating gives CASSRTSGVYEQYF.

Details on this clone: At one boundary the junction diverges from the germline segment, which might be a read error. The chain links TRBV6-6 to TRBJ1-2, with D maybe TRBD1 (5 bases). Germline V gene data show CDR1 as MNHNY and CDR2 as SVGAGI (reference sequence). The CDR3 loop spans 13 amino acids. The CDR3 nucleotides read TGTGCCAGCAGTTACTCGGGAATCGGTTCAACAGGCTTC. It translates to CASSYSGIGSTGF.

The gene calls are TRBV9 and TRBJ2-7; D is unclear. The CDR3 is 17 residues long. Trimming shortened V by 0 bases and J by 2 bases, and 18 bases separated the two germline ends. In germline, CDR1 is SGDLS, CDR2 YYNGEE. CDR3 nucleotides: TGTGCCAGCAGCGTAGGACCTTCAGCCCACTCTACCTACGAGCAGTACTTC. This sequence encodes CASSVGPSAHSTYEQYF.

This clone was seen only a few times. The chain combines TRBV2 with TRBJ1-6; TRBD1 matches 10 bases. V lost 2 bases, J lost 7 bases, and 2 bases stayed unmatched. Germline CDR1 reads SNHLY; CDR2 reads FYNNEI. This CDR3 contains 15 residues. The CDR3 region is CASSERTGGNSPLHF. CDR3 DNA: TGTGCCAGCAGTGAACGGACAGGGGGGAATTCACCCCTCCACTTT.

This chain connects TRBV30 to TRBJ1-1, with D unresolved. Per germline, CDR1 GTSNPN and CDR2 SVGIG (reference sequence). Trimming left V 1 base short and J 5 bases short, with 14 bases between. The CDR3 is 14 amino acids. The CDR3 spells CAWSGIRHHTEAFF. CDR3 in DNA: TGTGCCTGGAGTGGGATCCGACACCATACTGAAGCTTTCTTT.